These 11 T cell receptor beta chains originate from one sample sequenced in a study of radiation and T cells in renal cell carcinoma. This table comes from immunoSEQ multiplex PCR, and its TCRdb copy is limited to in-frame clones, with some not included. The repertoire holds some 150,000 clones, with approximately 87% as singletons. Time point reported: baseline pretreatment blood. Treatment here: 15 Gy SBRT to primary tumor, nephrectomy 4 weeks later. The material sequenced was blood, taken from a patient whose treatment included radiotherapy and nephrectomy. The source of these receptors is a woman aged 50 to 60 with renal cell carcinoma.

V and J are TRBV7-2 and TRBJ1-2, with 8 nucleotides matching TRBD1. This CDR3 contains 17 residues. Germline CDR1 reads SGHTA; CDR2 reads FQGNSA. Trimming cost V 5 bases and J 4 bases; bases outside gene matches: 15. The CDR3 loop reads CASSAHYSTGVVYGYTF. The CDR3 DNA follows: TGTGCCAGCAGCGCACACTACTCGACAGGGGTGGTCTATGGCTACACCTTC.

The rearrangement joins TRBV11-2 to TRBJ2-3; no clear D gene. The CDR3 spans 13 residues. V lost 3 bases and J 6 bases, leaving 10 bases between the germline ends. The V gene's germline CDR1 is SGHAT and CDR2 FQNNGV. The CDR3 DNA follows: TGTGCCAGCAGCTTCCCCTTGGCGGATACGCAGTATTTT. As protein: CASSFPLADTQYF.

The J gene is TRBJ2-7, the V gene TRBV5-6; 7 nucleotides align to TRBD1. The CDR3 runs 16 residues. Germline CDR1 reads SGHDT; CDR2 reads YYEEEE. The trim removed 3 bases at V and 5 bases at J, leaving 14 bases unmatched. The CDR3 spells CASSSLGEGAFDEQYF. Here the CDR3 DNA reads TGTGCCAGCAGCTCCCTTGGTGAGGGGGCATTTGACGAGCAGTACTTC.

The gene calls are TRBV15 and TRBJ2-5, with unresolved D. The germline V gene has CDR1 LNHNV and CDR2 YYDKDF (reference sequence). V lost 1 base and J 2 bases, leaving 8 bases between the germline ends. CDR3 length equals 14 residues. In DNA, the CDR3 is TGTGCCACCAGCAGAGGGGCAGAACAAGAGACCCAGTACTTC. Translation gives CATSRGAEQETQYF.

The chain joins TRBV19 to TRBJ1-5; 8 bases fit TRBD1. The CDR3 runs 16 residues. Germline loops: CDR1 LNHDA, CDR2 SQIVND (reference sequence). The ends lost 3 bases at V and 6 bases at J; junction bases unmatched: 10. This CDR3 reads CASSMGWQGASQPQHF. The DNA of the CDR3 is TGTGCCAGTAGTATGGGGTGGCAGGGGGCATCTCAGCCCCAGCATTTT.

Of note for this clone: A much larger clone lies one base from this, so it may be a read error. J is TRBJ2-3 and V is TRBV5-6; D unclear. Trimming cost V 1 base and J 2 bases, with 2 bases left between them. CDR3 length: 12 amino acids. Germline assignment: CDR1 SGHDT and CDR2 YYEEEE. The CDR3 DNA reads as TGTGCCAGCAGCTTGTCCACAGATACGCAGTATTTT. This translates into CASSLSTDTQYF.

The chain is built from TRBV2 and TRBJ1-1; 8 bases are a match to TRBD1. This CDR3 comprises 14 residues. The ends lost 4 bases at V and 4 bases at J; junction bases unmatched: 5. Looked up from germline, CDR1 is SNHLY and CDR2 is FYNNEI. In DNA, the CDR3 is TGTGCCAGCAGTGCACAGGGGGAGGTCACTGAAGCTTTCTTT. Translation: CASSAQGEVTEAFF.

This chain connects TRBV28 to TRBJ2-2; 8 positions agree with TRBD1. The CDR3 totals 14 residues. V lost 8 bases to trimming and J lost 4 bases; unmatched junction nucleotides: 6. The germline V gene encodes CDR1 MDHEN and CDR2 SYDVKM. The CDR3: CASLGQGRTGELFF. CDR3 nucleotides: TGTGCCAGCCTTGGACAGGGTCGCACCGGGGAGCTGTTTTTT. Looking up the rest from reference TRBV28 and TRBJ2-2 gives the full variable domain: DVKVTQSSRYLVKRTGEKVFLECVQDMDHENMFWYRQDPGLGLRLIYFSYDVKMKEKGDIPEGYSVSREKKERFSLILESASTNQTSMYLCASLGQGRTGELFFGEGSRLTVL.

This clone was picked up one time. The chain employs TRBV7-2 and TRBJ1-5; tentatively, D is TRBD1 (6 bases). Germline V lookup: CDR1 SGHTA, CDR2 FQGNSA. This CDR3 spans 15 amino acids. The V and J ends lost 4 bases and 7 bases respectively, with 17 bases between them. CDR3 bases: TGTGCCAGCAGCTCCTGGACAGCCTTAAGCCAGCCCCAGCATTTT. Translation: CASSSWTALSQPQHF.

V is TRBV6-6 and J is TRBJ2-1, with a possible D match to TRBD1 (5 bases). V was pared by 2 bases and J by 5 bases, with 10 bases between. Germline loops: CDR1 MNHNY, CDR2 SVGAGI (reference sequence). This CDR3 spans 14 amino acids. The CDR3 here is CASSYRTYNNEQFF. The CDR3 region has the DNA TGTGCCAGCAGTTACCGGACATACAACAATGAGCAGTTCTTC.

The CDR3 DNA follows: TGTGCCATAGGATCGGTTGGGGCCAACGTCCTGACTTTC. Its protein product is CAIGSVGANVLTF. The chain is built from TRBV7-6 and TRBJ2-6, with D uncertain. With 10 bases removed from V and 3 bases from J, the gap between germline ends came to 10 bases. The CDR3 is made up of 13 amino acids. Germline assignment: CDR1 SGHVS and CDR2 FNYEAQ. Together with reference TRBV7-6 and TRBJ2-6, the CDR3 gives the full variable domain: GAGVSQSPRYKVTKRGQDVALRCDPISGHVSLYWYRQALGQGPEFLTYFNYEAQQDKSGLPNDRFSAERPEGSISTLTIQRTEQRDSAMYRCAIGSVGANVLTFGAGSRLTVL.